This T cell receptor beta chain emerged from a study of cytomegalovirus exposure and HLA in healthy donors. Study conclusions and caveats: In a later analysis, TCR association rates varied by HLA locus: DRB1 most, HLA-C fewest. TCR beta chains numbering 164 were designated cytomegalovirus-associated. Some V segments, TRBV6-2 and TRBV6-3 among them, were indistinguishable and were therefore excluded. Immune exposure was documented only through CMV serostatus.

The CDR3 loop spans 15 amino acids. PCR primers comprised 60 Vbeta and 13 Jbeta primers. Assay: immunoSEQ multiplex PCR; the TCRdb copy retains only in-frame clones and omits some. The repertoire holds 250,000 or so clones, about 81% seen once, with about 7.3% in the top ten. Of note for this clone: The antigen is unknown.

This chain uses TRBV12-1 with TRBJ2-2; the D segment call TRBD2 is taken from the table without a DNA check. TRBV12-1 is a recognized pseudogene. Sequences were obtained from PBMCs. This TCR was recovered from a woman aged 55 to 70 in good health and CMV-seropositive. CDR3: CASSFLAKFTGELFF. As DNA, the CDR3 is TGTGCCAGCAGCTTCCTAGCGAAATTTACCGGGGAGCTGTTTTTT.